The 31 T cell receptor beta chains in this list originate from one sample, sequenced in a study of blood T cell repertoires in COVID-19. Only in-frame clones appear in the TCRdb table, and some are missing; sequencing was by immunoSEQ multiplex PCR. The table has around 450,000 clones, about nine tenths seen once. Source material: PBMCs or T cells enriched from blood (not recorded which). All receptors derive from a man aged 18 to 35 who had recovered from COVID-19.

The rearrangement joins TRBV28 to TRBJ1-5; tentative D call: TRBD1 (5 bases). The CDR3 runs 13 residues. Trimming took off 5 bases at V and 4 bases at J, with 9 bases between the two ends. The V gene's germline CDR1 is MDHEN and CDR2 SYDVKM. The CDR3 loop is CASSQGANQPQHF. As DNA, the CDR3 is TGTGCCAGCAGTCAGGGTGCGAATCAGCCCCAGCATTTT.

The rearrangement uses TRBV9 and TRBJ2-1; 12 bases fit TRBD2. The germline V gene has CDR1 SGDLS and CDR2 YYNGEE. V lost 3 bases and J lost 4; bases outside the gene matches: 5. The CDR3 is made up of 16 amino acids. The CDR3 nucleotides are TGTGCCAGCAGCGGGGGGACTAGCGGGTATTACAATGAGCAGTTCTTC. As protein: CASSGGTSGYYNEQFF.

V is TRBV3-1 (or the pseudogene TRBV3-2) and J is TRBJ1-1, with D possibly matching TRBD1 (6 bases). V was clipped by 4 bases and J by 8 bases, with 11 bases between them. The CDR3 consists of 12 residues. Germline assignment: CDR1 LGHDT and CDR2 YNNKEL (reference sequence). The CDR3 loop reads CASSPGQSEAFF. The CDR3 DNA sequence: TGTGCCAGCAGCCCTGGACAGTCCGAAGCTTTCTTT.

The J gene is TRBJ2-5, the V gene TRBV10-3, with D possibly matching TRBD2 (6 bases). Germline V CDR1 and CDR2: ENHRY, SYGVKD. Deletions cut 10 bases from V and 2 bases from J, with 11 bases between. The CDR3 runs to 12 residues. The CDR3 reads CATLDYQETQYF. DNA of the CDR3: TGTGCCACCTTGGACTATCAAGAGACCCAGTACTTC.

This clone was seen just once. V is TRBV7-6 and J is TRBJ2-7, with a weak D call TRBD2 (6 bases). The germline V gene encodes CDR1 SGHVS and CDR2 FNYEAQ. CDR3 length equals 14 residues. The V and J ends lost 4 bases and 3 bases respectively, with 13 bases between them. In DNA, the CDR3 is TGTGCCAGCAGCTCCACTAGCTCAGGCTACGAGCAGTACTTC. Encoded protein: CASSSTSSGYEQYF.

This chain joins TRBV29-1 and TRBJ2-7; the match to TRBD2 covers 7 bases. V gave up 5 bases and J gave up 6 bases; unmatched junction bases: 10. The CDR3 sequence is 13 residues long. Germline V gene sequence: CDR1 SQVTM, CDR2 ANQGSEA. The CDR3 sequence is CSVSSGGSGEQYF. The DNA for the CDR3 is TGCAGCGTTAGTTCGGGAGGATCGGGCGAGCAGTACTTC.

This rearrangement joins TRBV4-2 to TRBJ1-4, with TRBD1 identical over 10 bases. The CDR3 has 15 amino acids. CDR1 is LGHNA and CDR2 is YNFKEQ in the germline V gene. Trimming at V came to 2 bases and at J to 8 bases, leaving 5 bases not matched to a gene. DNA for the CDR3: TGTGCCAGCAGCCAACTACCGGGACAGGGGGAAAAACTGTTTTTT. Translated, it gives CASSQLPGQGEKLFF.

This chain connects TRBV28 to TRBJ2-1; 8 bases line up with TRBD2. The germline gives CDR1 MDHEN, CDR2 SYDVKM. CDR3 length equals 17 residues. With 0 bases clipped from V and 1 base from J, the junction kept 5 bases outside the gene matches. The CDR3 nucleotides read TGTGCCAGCAGTTTATGGGCGGGAGGCAGGTCCTACAATGAGCAGTTCTTC. It specifies CASSLWAGGRSYNEQFF.

The chain has TRBV3-1 (or the pseudogene TRBV3-2) and TRBJ1-3; possible D gene TRBD1, 6 bases. V was pared by 6 bases and J by 6 bases, with 18 bases between. This CDR3 is built from 15 residues. CDR1 and CDR2 (germline): LGHDT, YNNKEL (reference sequence). CDR3 loop: CASSRSGDNQNTIYF. Here the CDR3 DNA reads TGTGCCAGCAGTCGCTCCGGGGACAACCAAAACACCATATATTTT.

The chain links TRBV12-5 to TRBJ2-5; D possibly corresponds to TRBD1 (6 bases). V shed 7 bases and J shed 0 bases, with 15 bases lying between them. Germline V CDR1 and CDR2: LGHNT, FRNRAP. CDR3 length: 15 amino acids. The CDR3 nucleotides read TGTGCTAGTGCCAAACAGGGAATTTACCAAGAGACCCAGTACTTC. Protein product: CASAKQGIYQETQYF.

About this clone itself: This same CDR3 is encoded by further DNA sequences in the sample. The genes are TRBV9 and TRBJ2-1; 7 bases are a match to TRBD2. V dropped 2 bases and J dropped 2; count of bases not matched to a gene: 4. There are 15 residues in the CDR3. The germline CDR1 and CDR2 sequences are SGDLS and YYNGEE. CDR3 protein: CASSVGGGPYNEQFF. CDR3 DNA: TGTGCCAGCAGCGTGGGGGGAGGGCCCTACAATGAGCAGTTCTTC.

This clone came up once. The chain uses TRBV30 and TRBJ2-7, with 12 bases lining up with TRBD2. V dropped 8 bases and J dropped 2; count of bases not matched to a gene: 7. The CDR3 consists of 14 residues. CDR1 is GTSNPN and CDR2 is SVGIG in the germline V gene (reference sequence). The CDR3 DNA follows: TGTGCCAGGACTAGCGGGAACCACGCCTACGAGCAGTACTTC. Its protein is CARTSGNHAYEQYF.

The rearrangement uses TRBV6-5 and TRBJ1-1; 9 bases align to TRBD1. Per germline, CDR1 MNHEY and CDR2 SVGAGI. The CDR3 extends over 14 amino acids. V dropped 6 bases and J dropped 3; count of bases not matched to a gene: 5. CDR3 in amino acids: CASSGGTGHTEAFF. The CDR3, as DNA: TGTGCCAGCAGCGGGGGGACAGGGCACACTGAAGCTTTCTTT.

This clone was detected a few times. This CDR3 is CASSLAGGPGTGELFF. The CDR3 DNA sequence: TGCGCCAGCAGCTTGGCGGGGGGGCCGGGCACCGGGGAGCTGTTTTTT. The V gene is TRBV5-1, the J gene TRBJ2-2; 8 nucleotides line up with TRBD2. CDR3 length equals 16 residues. The V gene's germline CDR1 is SGHRS and CDR2 YFSETQ. Losses at the gene ends were 0 bases for V and 4 bases for J; bases not matched to a gene: 5.

This clone showed up just a few times. V is TRBV10-3 and J is TRBJ1-2, with D hard to call. Germline V lookup: CDR1 ENHRY, CDR2 SYGVKD. V gave up 2 bases and J gave up 7 bases, with 14 bases separating them. This CDR3 spans 14 amino acids. CDR3 protein: CAISEPGGIIGYTF. Written as DNA, the CDR3 is TGTGCCATCAGTGAGCCAGGAGGGATTATTGGCTACACCTTC.

V is TRBV29-1 and J is TRBJ2-2; 9 bases line up with TRBD2. Trimming at V came to 3 bases and at J to 0 bases, leaving 2 bases not matched to a gene. This CDR3 has 15 residues. The germline CDR1 and CDR2 sequences are SQVTM and ANQGSEA. The DNA for the CDR3 is TGCAGCGTTGATTCTAGCGGGACGAACACCGGGGAGCTGTTTTTT. Its protein product is CSVDSSGTNTGELFF.

The rearrangement joins TRBV27 to TRBJ1-5, with a possible D match to TRBD1 (5 bases). Trimming removed 6 bases at V and 6 bases at J, with 18 bases between. The CDR3 extends over 15 amino acids. Germline CDR1 is MNHEY and CDR2 is SMNVEV (reference sequence). This CDR3 is CASSPFLGGGQPQHF. The CDR3 region has the DNA TGTGCCAGCAGCCCGTTTCTGGGGGGAGGTCAGCCCCAGCATTTT.

The chain joins TRBV2 to TRBJ2-1; 7 bases map to TRBD1. Germline loops: CDR1 SNHLY, CDR2 FYNNEI. This CDR3 comprises 16 residues. With V trimmed by 5 bases and J by 0 bases, 7 bases remained unmatched. DNA of the CDR3: TGTGCCAGCAGTTCCAGGGGGTGGTCCTCCTACAATGAGCAGTTCTTC. It codes for CASSSRGWSSYNEQFF.

The rearrangement joins TRBV15 to TRBJ1-3; 7 nucleotides align to TRBD1. CDR3 length: 17 amino acids. With 0 bases clipped from V and 0 bases from J, the junction kept 5 bases outside the gene matches. Germline V lookup: CDR1 LNHNV, CDR2 YYDKDF (reference sequence). The DNA for the CDR3 is TGTGCCACCAGCAGAGATTGGGGACAGCACTCTGGAAACACCATATATTTT. It codes for CATSRDWGQHSGNTIYF.

This chain links TRBV18 with TRBJ1-2; D unclear. The CDR3 length is 12 residues. V lost 4 bases and J 7 bases, leaving 10 bases between the germline ends. CDR1 and CDR2 (germline): KGHSH, LQKENI. For the CDR3, the DNA is TGTGCCAGCTCACGAGAGGAGATTGGCTACACCTTC. This translates into CASSREEIGYTF.

This clone showed up just once. The chain uses TRBV10-1 and TRBJ1-1; possibly TRBD1 for D (6 bases). Trimming stripped 2 bases from V and 4 bases from J, with 11 bases between. Germline lookup yields CDR1 WNHNN and CDR2 SYGVQD (reference sequence). CDR3 length: 14 amino acids. The CDR3 reads CASSEENRATEAFF. The CDR3 DNA reads as TGCGCCAGCAGTGAGGAAAACAGGGCCACTGAAGCTTTCTTT.

The CDR3 nucleotides read TGCGCCAGCAGTGTTGGGCTCGCCACCTCCGAGCAGTACTTC. Its translation: CASSVGLATSEQYF. This chain connects TRBV10-1 to TRBJ2-7; the D is unclear. The CDR3 loop spans 14 amino acids. Germline assignment: CDR1 WNHNN and CDR2 SYGVQD (reference sequence). Between the trimmed V and J ends, which lost 4 bases and 6 bases, there was a span of 16 bases.

V is TRBV19 and J is TRBJ1-4; no definite D call. The V and J ends lost 7 bases and 4 bases respectively, with 22 bases between them. The CDR3 length is 17 residues. The germline V gene has CDR1 LNHDA and CDR2 SQIVND (reference sequence). As DNA, the CDR3 is TGTGCCAGTACCTCCTCGAATCCCCCACGGGTTAATGAAAAACTGTTTTTT. Translating gives CASTSSNPPRVNEKLFF.

The V gene is TRBV6-5, the J gene TRBJ2-2; TRBD1 aligns across 8 bases. The junction had 9 bases not matched to a gene; V was cut back by 6 bases and J by 6 bases. Germline assignment: CDR1 MNHEY and CDR2 SVGAGI. There are 15 residues in the CDR3. CDR3 amino acids: CASSRGQGRPGELFF. The CDR3 region has the DNA TGTGCCAGCAGCCGTGGACAGGGAAGACCCGGGGAGCTGTTTTTT.

The chain recombines TRBV9 with TRBJ2-1; 9 bases are a match to TRBD1. Unmatched junction bases numbered 6, after V lost 4 bases and J lost 4 bases. The CDR3 has 15 amino acids. Germline assignment: CDR1 SGDLS and CDR2 YYNGEE. This CDR3 is CASSPPGQGYNEQFF. As DNA, the CDR3 is TGTGCCAGCAGCCCACCGGGACAGGGTTACAATGAGCAGTTCTTC.

The V call is TRBV19, the J call TRBJ1-3; 8 bases map to TRBD1. Germline CDR1 LNHDA, CDR2 SQIVND (reference sequence). This CDR3 is built from 15 residues. The V and J ends lost 4 bases and 4 bases, in that order; junction bases with no gene match: 6. The chain's CDR3 is CASSSRDRSGNTIYF. CDR3 sequence (DNA): TGTGCCAGTAGTAGCCGGGACAGGTCAGGAAACACCATATATTTT.

This chain joins TRBV7-8 and TRBJ1-1, with 7 bases aligning to TRBD1. CDR3 length equals 13 residues. J gave up 1 base and V 6 bases, and 2 bases lay outside the gene matches. Germline-derived CDR1 and CDR2 are SGHVS and FQNEAQ. The CDR3: CASSRTGNTEAFF. As DNA, the CDR3 is TGTGCCAGCAGTCGGACAGGGAACACTGAAGCTTTCTTT.

V usage is TRBV7-9 and J usage is TRBJ2-1; 11 positions agree with TRBD2. The length of the CDR3 is 15 residues. Trimming at V came to 0 bases and at J to 6 bases, leaving 1 base not matched to a gene. The germline V gene has CDR1 SEHNR and CDR2 FQNEAQ (reference sequence). In DNA, the CDR3 is TGTGCCAGCAGCTTAGCTAGCGGGAGGGCCAATGAGCAGTTCTTC. This gives the protein CASSLASGRANEQFF.

The CDR3 sequence is CASSTLRDRGTYEQYF. The DNA of the CDR3 is TGTGCCAGCAGCACGCTCCGGGACAGGGGAACCTACGAGCAGTACTTC. V and J are TRBV7-9 and TRBJ2-7; TRBD1 agrees at 10 bases. CDR1 is SEHNR, CDR2 FQNEAQ, per germline (reference sequence). The CDR3 sequence is 16 residues long. Trimming removed 5 bases from V and 2 bases from J; junction bases left unmatched: 9.

As for this clone: The same CDR3 also results from other DNA sequences found in this sample. The chain joins TRBV5-1 to TRBJ1-1; TRBD1 is a possible D gene (6 bases). V lost 0 bases to trimming and J lost 2 bases, with 11 bases between them. Per the germline V gene, CDR1 is SGHRS and CDR2 is YFSETQ. CDR3 length equals 15 residues. The DNA of the CDR3 is TGCGCCAGCAGCTTGGCTCAGGGGCTAAACACTGAAGCTTTCTTT. Translating gives CASSLAQGLNTEAFF. The full variable domain, in which reference TRBV5-1 and TRBJ1-1 provide the parts outside the CDR3, is KAGVTQTPRYLIKTRGQQVTLSCSPISGHRSVSWYQQTPGQGLQFLFEYFSETQRNKGNFPGRFSGRQFSNSRSEMNVSTLELGDSALYLCASSLAQGLNTEAFFGQGTRLTVV.

This chain links TRBV7-8 with TRBJ2-2; 7 bases map to TRBD1. J gave up 6 bases and V 4 bases, and 8 bases lay outside the gene matches. Germline CDR1 and CDR2: SGHVS and FQNEAQ. This CDR3 has 15 residues. The CDR3 nucleotides read TGTGCCAGCAGCTCGACCACAGGGGTGGCCGGGGAGCTGTTTTTT. It encodes CASSSTTGVAGELFF.